This T cell receptor (beta chain) was profiled in a study of T cell responses to AZD1222 COVID-19 vaccine. Study conclusions and caveats: Targets within unmutated variant regions were reportedly found for nearly half of spike-specific TCRs.

Details on this clone: Its specificity is unknown.

CDR3 length: 13 residues. Trimming took 7 bases from V and 0 from J, leaving 9 bases between them. Germline V gene lookup returns CDR1 MRHNA and CDR2 SNTAGT. Generated by immunoSEQ multiplex PCR, the TCRdb table keeps only in-frame clones and is missing some. The table records about 120,000 clones, roughly 87% of them present only once. The source was peripheral blood, collected on day 0 of AZD1222 vaccination. The chain joins TRBV6-4 to TRBJ1-2; D gene unclear. The clonotype originates from an adult in good health. CDR3: CASKSDTNYGYTF. CDR3 nucleotides: TGTGCCAGCAAGTCGGATACTAACTATGGCTACACCTTC.